This TCR beta chain originates from a study of blood T cell repertoires in COVID-19. This clone was seen just once. In germline, CDR1 is SGDLS, CDR2 YYNGEE. Losses at the gene ends were 0 bases for V and 4 bases for J; bases not matched to a gene: 5. CDR3 length: 15 residues. Authors' methods: Scientists estimated how many nucleated cells there were by amplifying reference gene primers. Clones were sequenced by immunoSEQ multiplex PCR, and TCRdb holds only the in-frame ones, with some missing. V and J calls and clone size are those listed in that table; D and trimming were worked out from the DNA. The sample has some 140,000 clones, 78% seen once.

The origin of this receptor is a man in his sixties who had recovered from COVID-19. Sequenced material: peripheral blood. This chain joins TRBV9 and TRBJ2-3; 7 bases align to TRBD2. The CDR3 nucleotides read TGTGCCAGCAGCGTAGGGGGACGGGAGGCAGATACGCAGTATTTT. It encodes CASSVGGREADTQYF.